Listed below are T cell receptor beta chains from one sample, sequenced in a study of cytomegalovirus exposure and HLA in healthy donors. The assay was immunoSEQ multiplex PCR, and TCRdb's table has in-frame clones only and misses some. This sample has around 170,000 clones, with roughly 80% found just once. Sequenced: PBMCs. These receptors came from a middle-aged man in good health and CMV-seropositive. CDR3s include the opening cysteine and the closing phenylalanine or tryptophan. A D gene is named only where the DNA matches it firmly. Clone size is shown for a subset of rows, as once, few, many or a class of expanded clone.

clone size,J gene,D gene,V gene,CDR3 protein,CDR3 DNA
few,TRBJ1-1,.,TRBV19,CASSIDLETEAFF,TGTGCCAGTAGTATAGATCTGGAGACTGAAGCTTTCTTT
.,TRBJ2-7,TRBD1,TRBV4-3,CASSQERTGGLSYEQYF,TGCGCCAGCAGCCAAGAAAGGACAGGGGGCTTGAGTTACGAGCAGTACTTC
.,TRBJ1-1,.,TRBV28,CASSLGAGRNTEAFF,TGTGCCAGCAGTTTGGGGGCAGGGCGAAACACTGAAGCTTTCTTT
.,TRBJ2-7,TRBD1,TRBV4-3,CASSQDLVTGREQYF,TGCGCCAGCAGCCAAGATTTAGTGACAGGGCGCGAGCAGTACTTC
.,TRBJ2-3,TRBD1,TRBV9,CASSPTLPRDRVPDTQYF,TGTGCCAGCAGCCCCACCCTCCCTCGGGACAGGGTACCAGATACGCAGTATTTT
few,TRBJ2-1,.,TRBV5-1,CASSLEAGRTYNEQFF,TGCGCCAGCAGCTTGGAGGCGGGAAGAACCTACAATGAGCAGTTCTTC
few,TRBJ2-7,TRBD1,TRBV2,CASTGTGGSEQYF,TGTGCCAGCACCGGGACAGGGGGCTCCGAGCAGTACTTC
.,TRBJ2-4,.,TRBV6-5,CASSYKASYKNIQYF,TGTGCCAGCAGTTACAAAGCGTCCTACAAAAACATTCAGTACTTC
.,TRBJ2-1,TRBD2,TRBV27,CASSPLAGGLSEQFF,TGTGCCAGCAGTCCGCTAGCGGGGGGGCTTAGTGAGCAGTTCTTC
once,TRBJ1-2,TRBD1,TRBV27,CASSATGPPYGYTF,TGTGCCAGCAGTGCGACAGGGCCGCCCTATGGCTACACCTTC
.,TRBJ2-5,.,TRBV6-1,CASMNGGQETQYF,TGTGCCAGCATGAACGGGGGCCAAGAGACCCAGTACTTC
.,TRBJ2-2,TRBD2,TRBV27,CASSHISGGAYTGELFF,TGTGCCAGCAGTCACATTAGCGGGGGGGCGTACACCGGGGAGCTGTTTTTT
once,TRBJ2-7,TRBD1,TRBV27,CASSLSTGANEQYF,TGTGCCAGCAGTTTATCTACAGGGGCCAACGAGCAGTACTTC
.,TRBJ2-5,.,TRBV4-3,CASSQDSGSRTQYF,TGCGCCAGCAGCCAAGATTCGGGGTCGCGGACCCAGTACTTC
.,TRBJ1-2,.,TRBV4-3,CASSHLQASGYTF,TGCGCCAGCAGCCACCTACAGGCGTCTGGCTACACCTTC
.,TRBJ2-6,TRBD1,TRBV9,CASSGGTGAGANVLTF,TGTGCCAGCAGCGGAGGGACAGGGGCTGGGGCCAACGTCCTGACTTTC
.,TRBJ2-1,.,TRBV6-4,CASSRERDSSQFF,TGTGCCAGCAGCCGGGAGAGGGACTCCAGTCAGTTCTTC
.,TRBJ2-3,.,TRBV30,CAWSLPGGTDTQYF,TGTGCCTGGAGCCTACCGGGGGGCACAGATACGCAGTATTTT
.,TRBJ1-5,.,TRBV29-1,CSVSGGRDQPQHF,TGCAGCGTCTCTGGGGGGAGGGATCAGCCCCAGCATTTT
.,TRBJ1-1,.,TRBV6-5,CASSYGRGLSTEAFF,TGTGCCAGCAGTTACGGGCGGGGGCTAAGCACTGAAGCTTTCTTT
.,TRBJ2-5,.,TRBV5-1,CASSLFGLPEETQYF,TGCGCCAGCAGCTTGTTCGGTCTCCCTGAAGAGACCCAGTACTTC
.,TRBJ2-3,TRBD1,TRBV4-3,CASSPGQGASTDTQYF,TGCGCCAGCAGCCCCGGACAGGGGGCTAGCACAGATACGCAGTATTTT
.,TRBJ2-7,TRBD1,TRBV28,CASSSPGQDNYEQYF,TGTGCCAGCAGTTCGCCGGGACAGGACAACTACGAGCAGTACTTC
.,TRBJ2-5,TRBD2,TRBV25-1,CASSREGKETQYF,TGTGCCAGCAGTAGGGAGGGGAAAGAGACCCAGTACTTC
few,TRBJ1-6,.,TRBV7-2,CASSLKGGGTPLHF,TGTGCCAGCAGCTTAAAGGGGGGAGGGACACCCCTCCACTTT
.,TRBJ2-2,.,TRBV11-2,CASSSLTSNYGELFF,TGTGCCAGCAGCTCACTCACTAGCAATTACGGGGAGCTGTTTTTT
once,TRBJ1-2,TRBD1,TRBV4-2,CASSQDLFRGQGDGYTF,TGTGCCAGCAGCCAAGATCTTTTTAGGGGACAGGGGGATGGCTACACCTTC
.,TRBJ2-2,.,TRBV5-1,CASSTDSANTGELFF,TGCGCCAGCAGCACGGACAGCGCGAACACCGGGGAGCTGTTTTTT
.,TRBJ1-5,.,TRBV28,CASSSRIGNQPQHF,TGTGCCAGCAGTTCTAGGATTGGTAATCAGCCCCAGCATTTT
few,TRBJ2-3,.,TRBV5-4,CASSPRGWDTQYF,TGTGCCAGCAGCCCCAGGGGTTGGGATACGCAGTATTTT
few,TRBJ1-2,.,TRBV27,CASSVSARRPHGYTF,TGTGCCAGCAGCGTTAGCGCCAGGCGGCCTCATGGCTACACCTTC
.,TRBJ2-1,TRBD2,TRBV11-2,CASSSAGVWNNEQFF,TGTGCCAGCAGCTCCGCGGGGGTATGGAACAATGAGCAGTTCTTC
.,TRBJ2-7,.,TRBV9,CASSVAQLAHEQYF,TGTGCCAGCAGCGTAGCTCAACTAGCCCACGAGCAGTACTTC
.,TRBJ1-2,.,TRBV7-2,CASSSGGGPGYTF,TGTGCCAGCAGTTCTGGGGGGGGCCCTGGCTACACCTTC
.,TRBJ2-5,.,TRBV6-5,CASSYSGLAETQYF,TGTGCCAGCAGTTACTCGGGACTGGCGGAGACCCAGTACTTC
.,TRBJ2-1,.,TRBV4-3,CASSSGQSSYNEQFF,TGCGCCAGCAGCTCGGGACAAAGCTCCTACAATGAGCAGTTCTTC
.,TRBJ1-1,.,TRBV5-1,CASSLDEGGTEAFF,TGCGCCAGCAGCTTGGACGAGGGCGGCACTGAAGCTTTCTTT
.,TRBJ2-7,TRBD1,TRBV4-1,CASSSRGQGVYEQYF,TGCGCCAGCAGCTCCAGGGGACAGGGGGTATACGAGCAGTACTTC
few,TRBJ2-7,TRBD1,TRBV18,CASSHGDRGGYEQYF,TGTGCCAGCTCACATGGGGACAGGGGGGGCTACGAGCAGTACTTC
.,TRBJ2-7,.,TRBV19,CASSITRDSYEQYF,TGTGCCAGTAGTATTACACGGGACTCCTACGAGCAGTACTTC
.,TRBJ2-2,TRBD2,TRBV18,CASSLRGGNTGELFF,TGTGCCAGCTCACTACGGGGGGGCAACACCGGGGAGCTGTTTTTT
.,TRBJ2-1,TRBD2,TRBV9,CASSVRLAETYNEQFF,TGTGCCAGCAGCGTTCGACTAGCGGAAACCTACAATGAGCAGTTCTTC
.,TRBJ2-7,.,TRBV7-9,CASSSHRGLSYEQYF,TGTGCCAGCAGCTCACACAGGGGACTGTCCTACGAGCAGTACTTC